The T cell receptor (beta chain) under discussion was sequenced for a study of human T cells and chemical hapten exposure. Study in general: Weekly administration of diphenylcyclopropenone to the scalp of patients continued throughout the roughly 25-week study.

Unique molecular identifiers were attached to individual cDNA molecules during library preparation. TCRdb used MiXCR to reprocess the RACE reads, holding one entry per CDR3 protein. The table shows about 40,000 distinct CDR3 sequences, with roughly 3.3% occurring only once. The germline CDR1 and CDR2 sequences are SEHNR and FQNEAQ (reference sequence). CDR3 length: 15 amino acids. The V end lost 10 bases, the J end lost 4 bases, and 17 bases lay between the germline ends. The time point: patch test 2, 6 weeks after DPC sensitization. The treatment here: therapeutic diphenylcyclopropenone sensitization with weekly scalp DPC. Donation of samples came from alopecia patients who were 18 to 70 years old and suitable for DPC.

The source material was whole blood, sampled in connection with sensitization to the hapten diphenylcyclopropenone (DPC). The chain combines TRBV7-9 with TRBJ2-6; either TRBD1 or TRBD2 may fit D (5 bases each). The origin of this receptor is a man in his forties with alopecia areata. Some clones in this sample may be carry-over from other donors' samples. CDR3: CANGLGVEGANVLTF. CDR3 coding DNA: TGTGCCAACGGATTGGGGGTGGAGGGGGCCAACGTCCTGACTTTC.